Below are 8 T cell receptor beta chains sequenced from a single sample in a study of neoadjuvant nivolumab and ipilimumab in lung cancer. Repertoires were generated with immunoSEQ multiplex PCR, while TCRdb's copy carries only in-frame clones and drops some. The sample has under 9,000 clones; approximately 88% are singletons. The material sequenced was tumor tissue, taken after neoadjuvant nivolumab, alone or with ipilimumab, at or shortly before surgery. Every receptor here comes from an adult with non-small cell lung cancer.

The chain links TRBV11-1 to TRBJ2-7; the D gene could be TRBD1 or TRBD2 (7 bases each). V was trimmed by 5 bases and J by 4 bases, leaving 15 bases between them. CDR3 length: 14 amino acids. The V gene's germline CDR1 is SGHAT and CDR2 FQDESV (reference sequence). CDR3 amino acids: CASSPLRGGYEQYF. In DNA, the CDR3 is TGTGCCAGCAGCCCTCTCAGGGGGGGATACGAGCAGTACTTC. The whole variable domain, filled in from reference TRBV11-1 and TRBJ2-7, reads EAEVAQSPRYKITEKSQAVAFWCDPISGHATLYWYRQILGQGPELLVQFQDESVVDDSQLPKDRFSAERLKGVDSTLKIQPAELGDSAMYLCASSPLRGGYEQYFGPGTRLTVT.

This clone was seen a few times. This chain uses TRBV9 with TRBJ2-6; D not resolved. The length of the CDR3 is 18 residues. V was cut by 5 bases and J by 0 bases, with 18 bases left in between. Germline CDR1 reads SGDLS; CDR2 reads YYNGEE. CDR3 DNA sequence: TGTGCCAGCAGTAACCCGAACCACCTGAACTCTGGGGCCAACGTCCTGACTTTC. Translated: CASSNPNHLNSGANVLTF.

The count of this clone is one. The V gene is TRBV6-6, the J gene TRBJ1-6; 10 positions match TRBD1. The V and J ends lost 6 bases and 4 bases, in that order; junction bases with no gene match: 3. CDR1 and CDR2 (germline): MNHNY, SVGAGI (reference sequence). The CDR3 loop spans 15 amino acids. The CDR3 DNA reads TGTGCCAGCAGGACAGGGGGCGGTTATAATTCACCCCTCCACTTT. Protein product: CASRTGGGYNSPLHF.

The chain carries TRBV5-4 and TRBJ1-1; D ambiguous. Trimming pared 1 base from V and 4 bases from J, leaving 11 bases between. The germline V gene encodes CDR1 SGHNT and CDR2 YYREEE (reference sequence). This CDR3 has 14 amino acids. The CDR3 region has the DNA TGTGCCAGCAGCTTGACACGCCGGGGCACTGAAGCTTTCTTT. Translating gives CASSLTRRGTEAFF.

The chain carries TRBV19 and TRBJ2-7; TRBD1 matches 10 bases. V lost 5 bases and J lost 3; bases outside the gene matches: 7. CDR3 length: 15 residues. The germline V gene encodes CDR1 LNHDA and CDR2 SQIVND (reference sequence). The CDR3 nucleotides are TGTGCCAGTAGTGCCCCCGGGACAGGGGTCTACGAGCAGTACTTC. Translation gives CASSAPGTGVYEQYF. The full variable domain, in which reference TRBV19 and TRBJ2-7 provide the parts outside the CDR3, is DGGITQSPKYLFRKEGQNVTLSCEQNLNHDAMYWYRQDPGQGLRLIYYSQIVNDFQKGDIAEGYSVSREKKESFPLTVTSAQKNPTAFYLCASSAPGTGVYEQYFGPGTRLTVT.

V and J are TRBV5-6 and TRBJ1-2; D is possibly TRBD1 (5 bases). Trimming took 4 bases from V and 8 from J, leaving 21 bases between them. The CDR3 runs 15 residues. Germline assignment: CDR1 SGHDT and CDR2 YYEEEE. CDR3 DNA: TGTGCCAGCAGCATGGGGACTCTAGGAGGTGGCGGCTACACCTTC. Translation: CASSMGTLGGGGYTF.

The gene calls are TRBV28 and TRBJ2-7; 7 bases map to TRBD1. The germline gives CDR1 MDHEN, CDR2 SYDVKM. V shed 5 bases, J shed 3 bases, and the junction held 10 bases outside the gene matches. This CDR3 has 15 residues. The CDR3 nucleotides are TGTGCCAGCAGTCCGACAGGGTTCTCTGACTACGAGCAGTACTTC. Translating gives CASSPTGFSDYEQYF.

This clone came up a few times. The chain links TRBV13 to TRBJ1-1; the D gene is possibly TRBD1 (6 bases). The CDR3 is 16 amino acids. CDR1 PRHDT and CDR2 FYEKMQ come from the germline V gene (reference sequence). The germline V and J ends were trimmed by 2 bases and 5 bases, with 18 bases remaining between them. The CDR3 DNA reads TGTGCCAGCAGCTTACAGGGGCTTCTACGGACGACTGAAGCTTTCTTT. Protein: CASSLQGLLRTTEAFF.